The present TCR beta chain was sequenced within a study of blood T cell repertoires in COVID-19 (dated by TCRdb to the early 2020s). Study-level background: Samples covering the acute and convalescent phases of COVID-19 were provided by collaborators in the United States, Italy and Spain. The material from the prospective study consisted of cDNA or gDNA derived from T cells, B-cell-depleted T cells, or PBMCs. Deeply sampled blood TCRbeta repertoires from subjects exposed to, actively infected with, or recovered from COVID-19 were included in the dataset. The repertoires were released in a freely available public database meant as a resource for research on the immune response to SARS-CoV-2. The samples were drawn from the first 160 participants of the ongoing ImmuneRACE study and from over a thousand subjects provided by 6 global collaborators. Sample metadata almost always included a de-identified subject ID, COVID-19 status, age in years and sex. Where available, HLA class I and class II types were taken from metadata supplied by the sample provider and were not determined by assay-based typing.

Collaborating institutions collected whole blood in K2EDTA tubes following their own protocols. For TCRbeta analysis, collaborator samples were shipped as frozen whole blood, as isolated PBMCs, or as DNA extracted from either sample type. V loses 6 bases of germline sequence and J loses 3 bases, and the interval between the two ends is 13 bases. CDR1 and CDR2 are drawn from the germline V gene: MNHEY, SVGAGI. From the cysteine up to the phenylalanine, the CDR3 has a length of 14 residues. Just CDR3 DNA is preserved here, 42 bases in frame from base 1. Results the study describes overall, beyond this receptor: The quantity of clinical and demographic metadata differed by source and by participant and was supplied without curation.

TCRbeta CDR3 regions were amplified from genomic DNA using the immunoSEQ Assay, a bias-controlled multiplex PCR. The published analysis was carried out like this. Within the assay, amplification of reference gene primers was used to estimate how many nucleated cells each sample contained. To quantify the absolute abundance of each unique TCRbeta CDR3 rearrangement, sequence reads were collapsed and filtered. For each sample, productive Simpson clonality was calculated by taking the square root of Simpson's diversity index across productive rearrangements. The immuneACCESS repertoire file appears here via TCRdb, limited to in-frame rearrangements. These files lack a portion of the clones; in checked studies, under half of the deficit traces to unresolved V genes, and the cause of the others is not known. The D gene and trimming were derived from the DNA, and the V and J assignments and clone size from that table. In this sample the table shows about 46,000 clones, more than 75% of which occur a single time. Around 9.6% of the sample comes from the top ten.

Remarks on this clone: This clone's antigen is unknown. Within one base of it there is no much larger clone, and no base qualities were kept.

This receptor was taken from a man aged 45-65 years with active COVID-19. The V and J genes are TRBV6-5 and TRBJ2-3, and possibly TRBD1, on 8 matching bases. Sample: peripheral blood. The DNA sequence follows: TGTGCCAGCAGGACAGGGGAGGGGACAGATACGCAGTATTTT. It specifies CASRTGEGTDTQYF.